The source of this T cell receptor (beta chain) is a study of cytomegalovirus exposure and HLA in healthy donors (dated by TCRdb to 2015 to 2018). In terms of the full investigation: The 666 repertoires of the first cohort and the 95 to 150 validation repertoires were produced on the same platform, according to a later analysis. The study was designed to test whether signatures of past pathogen exposure could be identified by cataloging public T cell receptors. In addition to the first cohort of hundreds of subjects, a separate validation cohort of 100 to 150 different subjects was used. High-throughput TCR immunosequencing, statistical association of individual TCRs with disease status, and machine learning were combined to predict cytomegalovirus infection status. The paper's findings and limits, for the study overall: The validation cohort had no HLA typing available for a later analysis, so co-occurrence within that cohort was assessed over all 130 or so repertoires. In a later analysis, TCRs clustered in the first cohort were found to also tend to co-occur in the approximately 120 validation repertoires, with 90% to 95% of cluster scores above 0. In the study, some 160 TCR beta chains were listed as associated with cytomegalovirus. The authors suggested that the approach could potentially be generalized to other disease states and immunological phenotypes. In vitro tests confirmed that a few of the cytomegalovirus-associated TCR beta chains recognize cytomegalovirus antigens. Most TCR sequences were observed very rarely across donors, whereas some public TCRs were present in many individuals. The classifier was reported to diagnose cytomegalovirus status with high specificity and sensitivity in both the original cohort and the validation cohort.

Here V drops 8 bases and J drops 6 bases, and the junction holds 10 bases not matched to any gene. The germline V gene provides CDR1 MRHNA and CDR2 SNTAGT. The cysteine opens and the phenylalanine closes a CDR3 of 15 amino acids. The sequence is cut down to CDR3 DNA, 45 bases in frame from base 1. Of note for this clone: Its binding antigen is unknown. No clone much larger than this one lies a single base away; base qualities are absent.

The donors belonged to the validation cohort of about 120 subjects, which was separate from the roughly 670-subject first cohort. The library was produced with the immunoSEQ multiplex PCR assay. Turning to the authors' computational methods: A statistical classification framework was built for diagnosing cytomegalovirus status from the catalog of TCR beta chain sequences. Sourced from immuneACCESS, this table was stored by TCRdb with only in-frame sequences that have V and J called. A share of the clones is absent; for the studies checked, an unresolved V gene accounts for under half, and the remainder has no known explanation. That table is the source of V, J and clone size, and D and trimming were worked out from the DNA. The sample records roughly 71,000 clones, 90% to 95% of which are singletons. The ten largest clones take up roughly 0.6% of the sample.

The TCR sequence derives from a woman in her late teens or twenties in good health and CMV-seronegative. The chain was built from TRBV6-4 and TRBJ2-3, and TRBD2 matches 11 of the central bases. The specimen sequenced was PBMCs. Read as DNA, the sequence is TGTGCCAGCGGTAGGACTAGCGGGCCGTCGGATACGCAGTATTTT. The encoded protein is CASGRTSGPSDTQYF.